The source of this T cell receptor beta chain is a study of cytomegalovirus exposure and HLA in healthy donors. Trimming took 7 bases from V and 1 from J; bases not matched to a gene: 3. Germline V gives CDR1 SGHTA, CDR2 FQGNSA. This CDR3 has 13 residues. The study's findings and limits: The listing of fewer than 200 TCR beta chains classed them as cytomegalovirus-associated.

Regarding this clone: Antigen unknown.

PCR involved 60 Vbeta and 13 Jbeta primers. The repertoire was sequenced with immunoSEQ multiplex PCR; TCRdb's copy has only in-frame clones and lacks some. Of about 190,000 clones listed, roughly 80% were seen once; the top ten hold about 6%. J is TRBJ2-7 and V is TRBV7-2; the match to TRBD2 covers 8 bases. The receptor was isolated from a woman aged 25 to 39 in good health and CMV-seropositive. The sample taken for sequencing was PBMCs. In nucleotides, the CDR3 is TGTGCCAGCAAGACTAGCGCGTCCTACGAGCAGTACTTC. Protein product: CASKTSASYEQYF.